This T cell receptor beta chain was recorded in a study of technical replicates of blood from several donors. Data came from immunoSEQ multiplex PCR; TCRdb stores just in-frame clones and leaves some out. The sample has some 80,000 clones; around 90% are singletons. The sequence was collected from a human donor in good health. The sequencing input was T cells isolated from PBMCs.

CDR3 coding DNA: TGTGCCAGCAGCTCACTAGCGGGGTCCTACGAGCAGTACTTC. Translating gives CASSSLAGSYEQYF. The chain has TRBV11-3 and TRBJ2-7; 10 positions match TRBD2. Germline assignment: CDR1 SGHNT and CDR2 YENEEA. Trimming cost V 4 bases and J 1 base; bases outside gene matches: 1. The CDR3 has 14 residues.